Sequencing of this T cell receptor (beta chain) was carried out in a study of CD8 T cells in ankylosing spondylitis. General study results and limits: Enrichment of disease-linked clones was reportedly significant in matched ankylosing spondylitis synovial fluid. A number of the motif variants had already been described in reactive arthritis synovial fluid and blood. A TCR beta motif of under ten highly homologous variants seemed to mark ankylosing spondylitis blood. Disease-associated clonotypes exhibited CD8+ identity and were relatively infrequent in peripheral blood.

Deletions cut 0 bases from V and 6 bases from J, with 12 bases between. CDR1 is ENHRY and CDR2 is SYGVKD in the germline V gene. The CDR3 contains 15 residues. In this sample, this clonotype turned up many times. Antigen specificity is unknown. It was by quantitative 5'-RACE with molecular barcodes that TCR beta libraries were made. TCRdb passed the 5' RACE reads through MiXCR, listing each CDR3 protein once. The sample shows around 890,000 distinct CDR3 sequences, about 11% of them seen only once. The rearrangement joins TRBV10-3 to TRBJ2-1; D is uncertain. This receptor was obtained from a male donor with ankylosing spondylitis. The material sequenced was blood, either unsorted or a sorted T cell fraction (not recorded which). This CDR3 is CAISESVLTRNEQFF. CDR3 sequence (DNA): TGTGCCATCAGTGAGTCAGTCCTGACGCGCAATGAGCAGTTCTTC.